The text below deals with one T cell receptor (beta chain). What it recognizes is unknown. Using a J-beta primer mix together with a sample-barcoded 5' primer, a second PCR was run for about 6 to 12 cycles. With 12 random nucleotides, a template-switch adaptor tagged each individual cDNA molecule. TCRdb re-analysed the 5' RACE reads in MiXCR, keeping a single row per CDR3 protein. In the table there are over a million distinct CDR3 sequences, under 45% of which are singletons. The data were taken from a study of blood T cells in healthy people across ages. Study findings and constraints: Naive CD4+ cells and diversity were both higher in long-lived donors than in aged donors.

The donors, healthy Caucasians from Russia, were aged about 6 to 90. The sample taken for sequencing was blood. The TCR was taken from a woman aged 55-70 years in good health.

The CDR3 DNA reads TGCAGTGCTAGAATGGAACTAGCGGGACACAATGAGCAGTTCTTC. This encodes CSARMELAGHNEQFF. The rearrangement links TRBV20-1 to TRBJ2-1; 10 bases line up with TRBD2. The CDR3 sequence is 15 residues long. Germline values: CDR1 DFQATT, CDR2 SNEGSKA (reference sequence). V shed 2 bases, J shed 5 bases, and the junction held 6 bases outside the gene matches.